This T cell receptor (beta chain) was captured by sequencing in a study of blood T cell repertoires in COVID-19. In the study overall: Acute-phase and convalescent COVID-19 samples originated in the United States, Italy and Spain. The analysed material was cDNA or gDNA that came from T cells, B-cell-depleted T cells, or PBMCs.

Authors' data handling: Estimates of nucleated cell counts were drawn from the amplification of reference gene primers. Assay used: immunoSEQ multiplex PCR; TCRdb lists only in-frame clones, some missing. V, J and clone size were drawn from that table, and D and trimming were deduced from the DNA. The data show about 250,000 clones, roughly 88% seen once. The CDR3 length is 14 residues. V was clipped by 5 bases and J by 4 bases; unmatched bases: 7. Germline V lookup: CDR1 SGHTA, CDR2 FQGNSA. This clone was found once. Sequenced input: peripheral blood. The chain combines TRBV7-2 with TRBJ1-2; the match to TRBD1 covers 7 bases. This sequence was found in a woman aged 35 to 49 who had recovered from COVID-19. This CDR3 is CASSLDREVYGYTF. Written as DNA, the CDR3 is TGTGCCAGCAGCCTCGACAGGGAGGTCTATGGCTACACCTTC.